The 24 T cell receptor beta chains reported below all come from one sample, sequenced in a study of blood T cell repertoires in COVID-19. Data came from immunoSEQ multiplex PCR; TCRdb stores just in-frame clones and leaves some out. The table records about 240,000 clones, around 86% of them present only once. What was sequenced was peripheral blood. These receptors came from a man younger than 40 who had recovered from COVID-19.

CDR3 sequence: CASSIDGLKTQYF. The CDR3 nucleotides are TGTGCCAGTAGTATAGACGGGTTAAAGACGCAGTATTTT. The V call is TRBV19, the J call TRBJ2-3; D remains unclear. Trimming pared 0 bases from V and 9 bases from J, leaving 10 bases between. The germline CDR1 and CDR2 sequences are LNHDA and SQIVND (reference sequence). The CDR3 runs 13 residues.

The chain employs TRBV27 and TRBJ1-2; 7 positions agree with TRBD1. Germline-derived CDR1 and CDR2 are MNHEY and SMNVEV (reference sequence). This CDR3 is 14 amino acids long. V lost 4 bases, J lost 3 bases, and 5 bases stayed unmatched. The CDR3 DNA follows: TGTGCCAGCAGTTCATCACAGGGGTACTATGGCTACACCTTC. Its translation: CASSSSQGYYGYTF.

This clone came up a few times. The rearrangement joins TRBV6-5 to TRBJ2-7, with 7 bases fitting TRBD2. Germline lookup yields CDR1 MNHEY and CDR2 SVGAGI. The V and J ends lost 7 bases and 6 bases, in that order; junction bases with no gene match: 12. The CDR3 sequence is 14 residues long. The CDR3, as DNA: TGTGCCAGCAATCCAGGAGGACCGGGAGGCGAGCAGTACTTC. Protein sequence: CASNPGGPGGEQYF.

This chain connects TRBV6-6 to TRBJ2-3; 12 bases are a match to TRBD1. The germline V gene encodes CDR1 MNHNY and CDR2 SVGAGI (reference sequence). The CDR3 runs to 15 residues. The V gene end was trimmed by 6 bases and the J gene end by 4 bases; junction bases not matched to a gene: 5. The DNA of the CDR3 is TGTGCCAGCAGCCAGGGACAGGGGGCCCCAGATACGCAGTATTTT. Protein: CASSQGQGAPDTQYF.

This chain connects TRBV18 to TRBJ1-5; 7 bases are a match to TRBD1. The germline V gene has CDR1 KGHSH and CDR2 LQKENI. The CDR3 runs 16 residues. Trimming took 6 bases from V and 0 from J; bases not matched to a gene: 8. The CDR3 DNA sequence: TGTGCCAGCTCCATCAACAGGGGAGATAGCAATCAGCCCCAGCATTTT. Protein product: CASSINRGDSNQPQHF.

The rearrangement links TRBV12-3 or TRBV12-4 to TRBJ2-7, with D possibly TRBD1 on 6 matching bases. The CDR3 has 13 amino acids. V lost 4 bases to trimming and J lost 5 bases, with 12 bases between them. CDR3 coding DNA: TGTGCCAGCAGTTGGGACACCAGCGACGAGCAGTACTTC. Translating gives CASSWDTSDEQYF.

The chain employs TRBV12-3 or TRBV12-4 and TRBJ2-2; D not certain. With 6 bases removed from V and 3 bases from J, the gap between germline ends came to 5 bases. This CDR3 comprises 12 residues. CDR3 in DNA: TGTGCCAGCAGGGCTTACACCGGGGAGCTGTTTTTT. Translating it yields CASRAYTGELFF.

V is TRBV7-7 and J is TRBJ2-7, with TRBD1 matching 7 bases. Germline V CDR1 and CDR2: SSHAT, FNYEAQ (reference sequence). The CDR3 is 15 amino acids. The ends lost 7 bases at V and 5 bases at J; junction bases unmatched: 14. This chain's CDR3 is CASTAPEQGPHEQYV. The CDR3 coding sequence is TGTGCCAGCACCGCTCCCGAACAGGGGCCCCACGAGCAGTACGTC.

This clone appeared a few times. The rearrangement links TRBV27 to TRBJ1-5; weak D call: TRBD1 (6 bases). Germline V gives CDR1 MNHEY, CDR2 SMNVEV (reference sequence). Trimming stripped 3 bases from V and 11 bases from J, with 17 bases between. The CDR3 length is 14 residues. In nucleotides, the CDR3 is TGTGCCAGCAGTTTGGGCAGGGGCTTATCAGCCCAGCATTTT. Its protein is CASSLGRGLSAQHF.

The chain uses TRBV5-4 and TRBJ1-5; a weak D match, TRBD1 (5 bases). Germline assignment: CDR1 SGHNT and CDR2 YYREEE (reference sequence). Trimming took off 0 bases at V and 4 bases at J, with 11 bases between the two ends. CDR3 length equals 15 residues. DNA for the CDR3: TGTGCCAGCAGCTTGGGGGGGAGGGAGAATCAGCCCCAGCATTTT. This gives the protein CASSLGGRENQPQHF.

In this sample, this clone turned up once. The J gene is TRBJ2-1, the V gene TRBV5-4; D is ambiguous. The length of the CDR3 is 14 residues. Germline V gene lookup returns CDR1 SGHNT and CDR2 YYREEE (reference sequence). Trimming stripped 5 bases from V and 4 bases from J, with 13 bases between. This chain's CDR3 is CASSSGLAYNEQFF. In nucleotides, the CDR3 is TGTGCCAGCAGTTCCGGTCTTGCTTACAATGAGCAGTTCTTC.

V and J are TRBV7-8 and TRBJ2-1, with TRBD2 matching over 10 bases. Germline CDR1 is SGHVS and CDR2 is FQNEAQ. The CDR3 is made up of 15 amino acids. V shed 6 bases and J 9 bases; nucleotides not matched to a gene: 11. The CDR3 DNA reads TGTGCCAGCAGTCGCTCTAGCGGGGGCCAAGGTGAGCAGTTCTTC. This translates into CASSRSSGGQGEQFF.

The rearrangement joins TRBV7-9 to TRBJ2-5; 8 nucleotides agree with TRBD1. Trimming cost V 6 bases and J 7 bases; bases outside gene matches: 7. CDR1 is SEHNR, CDR2 FQNEAQ, per germline (reference sequence). This CDR3 region has 13 residues. Written as DNA, the CDR3 is TGTGCCAGCAGTCCCGGGACAGGTGGGACCCAGTACTTC. Encoded protein: CASSPGTGGTQYF.

J is TRBJ2-7 and V is TRBV6-5, with 10 bases identical to TRBD1. CDR1 and CDR2 from the germline V gene are MNHEY and SVGAGI. V lost 2 bases to trimming and J lost 6 bases; unmatched junction nucleotides: 10. The CDR3 is made up of 16 amino acids. CDR3 residues: CASSYETGGGGSEQYV. The CDR3 DNA is TGTGCCAGCAGTTACGAGACAGGGGGCGGGGGTAGCGAGCAGTACGTC.

The CDR3 sequence: CASSSAGTGFGPLHF. In nucleotides, the CDR3 is TGTGCCAGCAGTTCTGCCGGGACAGGGTTTGGTCCCCTCCACTTT. The chain uses TRBV2 and TRBJ1-6; TRBD1 aligns across 9 bases. Germline assignment: CDR1 SNHLY and CDR2 FYNNEI. Trimming removed 5 bases from V and 13 bases from J; junction bases left unmatched: 12. This CDR3 comprises 15 residues. The full variable domain, with the rest looked up from reference TRBV2 and TRBJ1-6, is EPEVTQTPSHQVTQMGQEVILRCVPISNHLYFYWYRQILGQKVEFLVSFYNNEISEKSEIFDDQFSVERPDGSNFTLKIRSTKLEDSAMYFCASSSAGTGFGPLHFGNGTRLTVT.

V is TRBV3-1 (or the pseudogene TRBV3-2) and J is TRBJ2-3; a possible D gene is TRBD1 (5 bases). The CDR3 spans 15 residues. CDR1 is LGHDT and CDR2 is YNNKEL in the germline V gene (reference sequence). Trimming removed 0 bases from V and 2 bases from J, with 9 bases in between. The DNA of the CDR3 is TGTGCCAGCAGCCAAGATTCACAGGTCACAGATACGCAGTATTTT. This sequence encodes CASSQDSQVTDTQYF.

The chain joins TRBV4-2 to TRBJ2-1; 7 positions match TRBD2. After removal of 4 bases from V and 7 bases from J, the junction contained 10 bases not matched to a gene. Germline CDR1 reads LGHNA; CDR2 reads YNFKEQ. The CDR3 contains 15 residues. CDR3 bases: TGTGCCAGCAGCCTCGGGACTACTGAGGGGAATGAGCAGTTCTTC. This translates into CASSLGTTEGNEQFF.

This clone was picked up a small number of times. The rearrangement joins TRBV3-1 (or the pseudogene TRBV3-2) to TRBJ1-2, with 7 bases that match TRBD1. After removal of 5 bases from V and 0 bases from J, the junction contained 15 bases not matched to a gene. The CDR3 runs to 18 residues. The V gene's germline CDR1 is LGHDT and CDR2 YNNKEL (reference sequence). The CDR3 nucleotides are TGTGCCAGCAGCTCGCTAACCGGGACAGTTGGGGCTAACTATGGCTACACCTTC. Translating it yields CASSSLTGTVGANYGYTF.

The chain's CDR3 is CASSLLTGYSPLHF. The CDR3 DNA sequence: TGTGCCAGCAGTTTATTGACGGGTTATTCACCCCTCCACTTT. V is TRBV28 and J is TRBJ1-6; no clear D gene. The CDR3 totals 14 residues. CDR1 is MDHEN, CDR2 SYDVKM, per germline. The V gene lost 1 base and the J gene lost 8 bases, with 9 bases spanning the gap.

This clone was picked up a small number of times. The chain combines TRBV19 with TRBJ1-5; TRBD1 matches 8 bases. CDR3 length: 17 residues. The germline gives CDR1 LNHDA, CDR2 SQIVND (reference sequence). V lost 7 bases and J lost 0; bases outside the gene matches: 11. This CDR3 is CASKLFLRGPSNQPQHF. The CDR3 bases are TGTGCCAGTAAGCTTTTTCTCAGGGGGCCTAGCAATCAGCCCCAGCATTTT.

The V and J genes are TRBV19 and TRBJ2-1; 8 bases are a match to TRBD1. J lost 6 bases, V lost 10 bases, and 2 bases had no gene match. Germline CDR1 and CDR2: LNHDA and SQIVND (reference sequence). CDR3 size: 11 residues. The CDR3 is CATTGGNEQFF. In DNA, the CDR3 is TGTGCCACCACAGGGGGCAATGAGCAGTTCTTC. The full variable domain, its missing parts supplied by reference TRBV19 and TRBJ2-1, is DGGITQSPKYLFRKEGQNVTLSCEQNLNHDAMYWYRQDPGQGLRLIYYSQIVNDFQKGDIAEGYSVSREKKESFPLTVTSAQKNPTAFYLCATTGGNEQFFGPGTRLTVL.

This chain connects TRBV6-5 to TRBJ1-2; D possibly corresponds to TRBD1 (6 bases). This CDR3 is built from 13 residues. The V gene lost 8 bases and the J gene lost 6 bases, with 16 bases spanning the gap. The V gene's germline CDR1 is MNHEY and CDR2 SVGAGI. The DNA for the CDR3 is TGTGCCAGCCGCGCGACAGGACCCCATGGCTACACCTTC. It specifies CASRATGPHGYTF.

The gene calls are TRBV5-5 and TRBJ1-1; possible D gene TRBD1, 5 bases. CDR3 length equals 12 residues. Germline V gene sequence: CDR1 SGHKS, CDR2 YYEKEE (reference sequence). V lost 1 base, J lost 4 bases, and 5 bases lay in between. Here the CDR3 reads CASSLTGTEAFF. DNA for the CDR3: TGTGCCAGCAGCTTGACAGGCACTGAAGCTTTCTTT.

The V call is TRBV7-8, the J call TRBJ2-7, with 10 positions matching TRBD2. Germline V CDR1 and CDR2: SGHVS, FQNEAQ. The CDR3 consists of 14 residues. The trim removed 1 base at V and 7 bases at J, leaving 4 bases unmatched. The CDR3 is CASSLVAGGSEQYV. Written as DNA, the CDR3 is TGTGCCAGCAGCTTAGTAGCGGGGGGCAGTGAGCAGTACGTC.